This T cell receptor beta chain is from a study of blood T cell repertoires in COVID-19. Overall study: Researchers got acute and convalescent COVID-19 samples from the United States, Italy and Spain. From T cells, B-cell-depleted T cells, or PBMCs came the material, which was cDNA or gDNA.

Seattle's enrolled individuals joined amid active infection and were then monitored longitudinally. In the study's own analysis: Using reference gene primer amplification, nucleated cell counts were estimated. Sequencing used immunoSEQ multiplex PCR; TCRdb keeps in-frame clones, though not all of them. That table furnishes V, J and clone size, whereas the DNA furnished D and trimming. The sample shows roughly 280,000 clones, 85% to 90% of them seen only once. V shed 2 bases and J shed 2 bases, with 16 bases lying between them. Germline V lookup: CDR1 LNHDA, CDR2 SQIVND (reference sequence). The CDR3 loop spans 17 amino acids.

The specimen sequenced was peripheral blood. The rearrangement links TRBV19 to TRBJ2-1; D possibly corresponds to TRBD2 (6 bases). The receptor's source is a woman in her 30s with COVID-19, enrolled during active disease. DNA of the CDR3: TGTGCCAGTAGTATATACTTGGGAGGACTCACCTACAATGAGCAGTTCTTC. The encoded protein is CASSIYLGGLTYNEQFF. The full variable domain, in which reference TRBV19 and TRBJ2-1 provide the parts outside the CDR3, is DGGITQSPKYLFRKEGQNVTLSCEQNLNHDAMYWYRQDPGQGLRLIYYSQIVNDFQKGDIAEGYSVSREKKESFPLTVTSAQKNPTAFYLCASSIYLGGLTYNEQFFGPGTRLTVL.